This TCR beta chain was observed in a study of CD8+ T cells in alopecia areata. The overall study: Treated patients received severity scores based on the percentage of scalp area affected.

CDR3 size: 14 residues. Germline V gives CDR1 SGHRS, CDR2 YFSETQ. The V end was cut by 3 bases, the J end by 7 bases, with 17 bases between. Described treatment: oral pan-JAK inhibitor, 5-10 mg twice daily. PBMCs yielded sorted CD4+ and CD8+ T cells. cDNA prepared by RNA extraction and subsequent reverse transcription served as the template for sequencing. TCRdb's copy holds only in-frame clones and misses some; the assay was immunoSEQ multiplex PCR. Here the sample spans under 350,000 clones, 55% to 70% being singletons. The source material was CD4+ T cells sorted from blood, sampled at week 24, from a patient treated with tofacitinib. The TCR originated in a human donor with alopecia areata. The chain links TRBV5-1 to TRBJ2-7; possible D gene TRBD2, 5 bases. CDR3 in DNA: TGCGCCAGCAGCTGGAGGACGGATCTACGAGAGCAGTACTTC. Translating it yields CASSWRTDLREQYF.